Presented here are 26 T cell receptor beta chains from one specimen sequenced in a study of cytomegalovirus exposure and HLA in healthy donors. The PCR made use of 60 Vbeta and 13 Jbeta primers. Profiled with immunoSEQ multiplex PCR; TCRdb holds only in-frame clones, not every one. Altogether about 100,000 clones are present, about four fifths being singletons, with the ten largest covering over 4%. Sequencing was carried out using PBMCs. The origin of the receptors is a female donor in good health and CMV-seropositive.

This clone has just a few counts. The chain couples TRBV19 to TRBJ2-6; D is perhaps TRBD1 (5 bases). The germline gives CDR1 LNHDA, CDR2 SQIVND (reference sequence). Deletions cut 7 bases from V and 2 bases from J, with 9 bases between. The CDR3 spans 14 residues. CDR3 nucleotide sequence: TGTGCCAGTAAGGCAGGGACTGGGGCCAACGTCCTGACTTTC. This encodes CASKAGTGANVLTF.

The CDR3 DNA follows: TGTGCCAGCAGTGAGGGGGCACTTTTTCCCTACGAGCAGTACTTC. It encodes CASSEGALFPYEQYF. V and J are TRBV2 and TRBJ2-7; D is perhaps TRBD1 (6 bases). This CDR3 is built from 15 residues. Germline V lookup: CDR1 SNHLY, CDR2 FYNNEI. Trimming shortened V by 3 bases and J by 2 bases, and 14 bases separated the two germline ends.

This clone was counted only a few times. The CDR3 DNA reads as TGTGCCAGCAGTTTATATGGGACAGTCGGGGAGCTGTTTTTT. This sequence encodes CASSLYGTVGELFF. V usage is TRBV27 and J usage is TRBJ2-2; 7 bases line up with TRBD1. Trimming took 1 base from V and 7 from J; bases not matched to a gene: 3. Looked up from germline, CDR1 is MNHEY and CDR2 is SMNVEV (reference sequence). This CDR3 spans 14 amino acids.

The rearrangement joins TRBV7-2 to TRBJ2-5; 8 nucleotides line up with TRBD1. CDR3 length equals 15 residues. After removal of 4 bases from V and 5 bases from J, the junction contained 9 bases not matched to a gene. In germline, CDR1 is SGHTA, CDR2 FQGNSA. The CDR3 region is CASSSGINRGETQYF. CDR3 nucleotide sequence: TGTGCCAGCAGCTCAGGGATTAACAGGGGGGAGACCCAGTACTTC.

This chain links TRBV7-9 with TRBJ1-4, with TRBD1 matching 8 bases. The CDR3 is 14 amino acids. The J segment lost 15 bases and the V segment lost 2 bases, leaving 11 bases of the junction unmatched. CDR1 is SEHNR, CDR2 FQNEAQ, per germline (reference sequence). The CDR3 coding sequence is TGTGCCAGCAGCTTATCCCGCCAAGACAGGGGAGTGTTTTTT. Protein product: CASSLSRQDRGVFF.

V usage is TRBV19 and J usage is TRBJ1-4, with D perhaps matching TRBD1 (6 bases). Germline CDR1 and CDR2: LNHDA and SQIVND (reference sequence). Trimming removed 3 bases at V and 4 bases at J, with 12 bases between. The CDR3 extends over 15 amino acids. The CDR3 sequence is CASSMRTGSNEKLFF. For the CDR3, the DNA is TGTGCCAGTAGTATGCGAACAGGGAGTAATGAAAAACTGTTTTTT.

Here the CDR3 DNA reads TGTGCCTGGAAAGCGGGAGGCGGCTACACCTTC. Its protein is CAWKAGGGYTF. The genes are TRBV30 and TRBJ1-2; D unresolved. This CDR3 region has 11 residues. V was pared by 4 bases and J by 8 bases, with 11 bases between. Germline V gene data show CDR1 as GTSNPN and CDR2 as SVGIG (reference sequence). Full variable domain (missing parts from reference TRBV30 and TRBJ1-2): SQTIHQWPATLVQPVGSPLSLECTVEGTSNPNLYWYRQAAGRGLQLLFYSVGIGQISSEVPQNLSASRPQDRQFILSSKKLLLSDSGFYLCAWKAGGGYTFGSGTRLTVV.

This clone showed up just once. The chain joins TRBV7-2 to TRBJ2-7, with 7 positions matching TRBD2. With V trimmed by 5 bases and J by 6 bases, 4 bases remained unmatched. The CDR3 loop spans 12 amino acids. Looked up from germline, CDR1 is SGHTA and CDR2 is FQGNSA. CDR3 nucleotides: TGTGCCAGCAGCCTCGGACTAGTCGAGCAGTACTTC. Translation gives CASSLGLVEQYF.

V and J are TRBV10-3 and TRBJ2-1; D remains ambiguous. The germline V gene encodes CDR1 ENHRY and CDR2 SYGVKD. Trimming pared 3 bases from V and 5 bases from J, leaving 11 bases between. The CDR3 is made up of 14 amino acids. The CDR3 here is CAISELQLNNEQFF. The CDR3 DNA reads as TGTGCCATCAGTGAACTACAATTGAACAATGAGCAGTTCTTC.

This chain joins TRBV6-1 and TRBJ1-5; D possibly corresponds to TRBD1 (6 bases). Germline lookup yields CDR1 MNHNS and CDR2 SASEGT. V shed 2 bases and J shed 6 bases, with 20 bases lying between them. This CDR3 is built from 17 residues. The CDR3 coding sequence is TGTGCCAGCAGTGAATTGTGGACAGAACTTTCGAGTCAGCCCCAGCATTTT. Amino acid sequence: CASSELWTELSSQPQHF.

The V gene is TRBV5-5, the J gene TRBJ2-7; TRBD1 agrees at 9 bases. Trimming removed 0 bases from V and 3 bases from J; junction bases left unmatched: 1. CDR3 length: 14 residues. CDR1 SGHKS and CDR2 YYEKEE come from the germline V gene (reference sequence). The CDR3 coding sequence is TGTGCCAGCAGCTTGGTGACAGGGGGCTACGAGCAGTACTTC. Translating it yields CASSLVTGGYEQYF.

For the CDR3, the DNA is TGTGCCAGCAGTGAAGGGCCGAACACCGGGGAGCTGTTTTTT. This encodes CASSEGPNTGELFF. The rearrangement uses TRBV2 and TRBJ2-2; no definite D call. CDR3 length: 14 amino acids. Trimming cost V 1 base and J 0 bases, with 3 bases left between them. The germline gives CDR1 SNHLY, CDR2 FYNNEI. Combining the CDR3 with reference TRBV2 and TRBJ2-2 gives the whole variable domain EPEVTQTPSHQVTQMGQEVILRCVPISNHLYFYWYRQILGQKVEFLVSFYNNEISEKSEIFDDQFSVERPDGSNFTLKIRSTKLEDSAMYFCASSEGPNTGELFFGEGSRLTVL.

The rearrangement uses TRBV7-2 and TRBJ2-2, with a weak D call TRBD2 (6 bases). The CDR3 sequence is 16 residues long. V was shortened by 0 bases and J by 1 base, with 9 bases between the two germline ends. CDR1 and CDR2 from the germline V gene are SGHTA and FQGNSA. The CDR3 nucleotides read TGTGCCAGCAGCTTAGCTCTAGCGATGAACACCGGGGAGCTGTTTTTT. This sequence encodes CASSLALAMNTGELFF.

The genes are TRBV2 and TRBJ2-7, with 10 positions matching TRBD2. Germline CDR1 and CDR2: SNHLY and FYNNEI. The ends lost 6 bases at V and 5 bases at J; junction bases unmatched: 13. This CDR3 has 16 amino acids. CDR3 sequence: CASSRATSSGSDEQYF. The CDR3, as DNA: TGTGCCAGCAGCCGAGCCACCTCTAGCGGGAGCGACGAGCAGTACTTC.

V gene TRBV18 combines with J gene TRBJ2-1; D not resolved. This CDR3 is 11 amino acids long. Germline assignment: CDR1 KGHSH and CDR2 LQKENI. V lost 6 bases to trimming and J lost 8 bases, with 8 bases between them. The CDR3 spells CASSLVDEQFF. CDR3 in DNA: TGTGCCAGCTCCCTCGTTGATGAGCAGTTCTTC.

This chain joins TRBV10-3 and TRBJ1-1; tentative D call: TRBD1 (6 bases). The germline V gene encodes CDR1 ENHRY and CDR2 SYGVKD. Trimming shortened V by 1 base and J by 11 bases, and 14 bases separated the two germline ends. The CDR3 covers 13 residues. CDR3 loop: CAISELAGAEAFF. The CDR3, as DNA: TGTGCCATCAGTGAGTTGGCAGGGGCGGAGGCTTTCTTT.

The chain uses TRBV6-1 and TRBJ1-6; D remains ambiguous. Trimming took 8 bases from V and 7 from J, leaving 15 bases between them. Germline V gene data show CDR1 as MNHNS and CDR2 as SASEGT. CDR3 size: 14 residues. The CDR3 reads CASGSRDRNSPLHF. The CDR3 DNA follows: TGTGCCAGCGGCAGCCGGGATCGCAATTCACCCCTCCACTTT.

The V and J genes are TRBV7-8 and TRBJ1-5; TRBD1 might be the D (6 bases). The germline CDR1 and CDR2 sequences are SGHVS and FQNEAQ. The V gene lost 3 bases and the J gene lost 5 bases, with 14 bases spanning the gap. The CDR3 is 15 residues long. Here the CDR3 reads CASSLETGPHQPQHF. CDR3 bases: TGTGCCAGCAGCTTGGAAACAGGGCCCCATCAGCCCCAGCATTTT. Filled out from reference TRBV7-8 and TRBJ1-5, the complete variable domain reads GAGVSQSPRYKVAKRGQDVALRCDPISGHVSLFWYQQALGQGPEFLTYFQNEAQLDKSGLPSDRFFAERPEGSVSTLKIQRTQQEDSAVYLCASSLETGPHQPQHFGDGTRLSIL.

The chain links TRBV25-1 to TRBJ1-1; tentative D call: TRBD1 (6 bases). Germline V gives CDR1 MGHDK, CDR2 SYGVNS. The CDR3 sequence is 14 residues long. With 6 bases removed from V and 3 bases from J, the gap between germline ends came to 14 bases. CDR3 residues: CASSHTGLHTEAFF. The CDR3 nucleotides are TGTGCCAGCAGCCACACAGGGCTCCACACTGAAGCTTTCTTT.

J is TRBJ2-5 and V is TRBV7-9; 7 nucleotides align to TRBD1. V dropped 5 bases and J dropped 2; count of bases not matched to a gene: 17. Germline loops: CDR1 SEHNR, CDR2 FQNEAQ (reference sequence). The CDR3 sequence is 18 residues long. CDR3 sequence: CASSRRTGTTVGQETQYF. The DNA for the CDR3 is TGTGCCAGCAGCCGAAGGACAGGCACAACCGTGGGGCAAGAGACCCAGTACTTC.

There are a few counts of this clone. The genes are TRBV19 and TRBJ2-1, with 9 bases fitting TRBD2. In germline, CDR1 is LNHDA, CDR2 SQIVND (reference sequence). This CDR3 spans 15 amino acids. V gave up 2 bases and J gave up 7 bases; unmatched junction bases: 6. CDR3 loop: CASSILGGGVNEQFF. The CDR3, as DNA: TGTGCCAGTAGTATACTAGGCGGGGGGGTGAATGAGCAGTTCTTC.

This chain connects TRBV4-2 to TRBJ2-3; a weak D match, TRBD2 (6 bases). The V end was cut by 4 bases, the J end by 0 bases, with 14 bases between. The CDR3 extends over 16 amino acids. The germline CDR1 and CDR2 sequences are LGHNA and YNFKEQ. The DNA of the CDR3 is TGTGCCAGCAGCCCGCTCTCGGCGGGGAGCACAGATACGCAGTATTTT. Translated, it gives CASSPLSAGSTDTQYF.

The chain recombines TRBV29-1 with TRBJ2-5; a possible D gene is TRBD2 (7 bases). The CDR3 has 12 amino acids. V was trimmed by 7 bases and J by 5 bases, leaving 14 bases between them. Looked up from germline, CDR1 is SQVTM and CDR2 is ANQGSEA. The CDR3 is CSGGGGRETQYF. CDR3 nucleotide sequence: TGCAGCGGGGGAGGGGGTCGGGAGACCCAGTACTTC.

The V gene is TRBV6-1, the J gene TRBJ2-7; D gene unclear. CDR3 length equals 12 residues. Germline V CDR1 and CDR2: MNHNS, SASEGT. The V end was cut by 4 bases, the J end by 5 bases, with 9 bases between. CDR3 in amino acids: CASSGATDEQYF. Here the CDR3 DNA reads TGTGCCAGCAGTGGGGCCACCGACGAGCAGTACTTC.

Written as DNA, the CDR3 is TGTGCCAGCATTCTTAGGGGGAACTATGGCTACACCTTC. It encodes CASILRGNYGYTF. V and J are TRBV6-1 and TRBJ1-2; tentatively, D is TRBD1 (6 bases). CDR1 and CDR2 (germline): MNHNS, SASEGT. V was clipped by 7 bases and J by 2 bases, with 11 bases between them. The CDR3 is 13 amino acids.

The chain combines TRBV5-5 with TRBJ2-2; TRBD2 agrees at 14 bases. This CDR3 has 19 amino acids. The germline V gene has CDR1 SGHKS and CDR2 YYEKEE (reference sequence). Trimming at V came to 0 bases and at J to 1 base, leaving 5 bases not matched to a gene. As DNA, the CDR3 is TGTGCCAGCAGCTTGGGGGGACTAGCGGGAGTGGGGAACACCGGGGAGCTGTTTTTT. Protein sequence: CASSLGGLAGVGNTGELFF. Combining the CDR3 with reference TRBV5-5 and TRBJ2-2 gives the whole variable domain DAGVTQSPTHLIKTRGQQVTLRCSPISGHKSVSWYQQVLGQGPQFIFQYYEKEERGRGNFPDRFSARQFPNYSSELNVNALLLGDSALYLCASSLGGLAGVGNTGELFFGEGSRLTVL.